This T cell receptor (beta chain) was recorded in a study of OX40 agonist ivuxolimab in advanced cancers. Study at large: Six ivuxolimab dose levels, 0.01 to 10 mg/kg, were given intravenously every 2 weeks. Findings and limits, study-wide: The study found among the lowest clonal expansion in partial responders at 0.1-3.0 mg/kg. The CD4+ and CD8+ T cells in the blood had expanded clonally by week 6 at 0.1 to 3.0 mg/kg.

Trimming pared 6 bases from V and 1 base from J, leaving 13 bases between. This CDR3 has 14 amino acids. Germline CDR1 is SNHLY and CDR2 is FYNNEI. Clones were sequenced by immunoSEQ multiplex PCR, and TCRdb holds only the in-frame ones, with some missing. The table shows tens of thousands of clones, with around 80% occurring only once. This clone is medium-sized within its sample. Its target is not known. The chain carries TRBV2 and TRBJ2-7; D remains unclear. The material sequenced was CD4+ or CD8+ T cells sorted from blood, taken in a trial of the OX40 agonist ivuxolimab. This receptor was identified in an adult with an advanced solid tumor such as melanoma, head and neck, liver or kidney cancer. For the CDR3, the DNA is TGTGCCAGCAGCGACCGGGTGGGATCCTACGAGCAGTACTTC. Translated: CASSDRVGSYEQYF.